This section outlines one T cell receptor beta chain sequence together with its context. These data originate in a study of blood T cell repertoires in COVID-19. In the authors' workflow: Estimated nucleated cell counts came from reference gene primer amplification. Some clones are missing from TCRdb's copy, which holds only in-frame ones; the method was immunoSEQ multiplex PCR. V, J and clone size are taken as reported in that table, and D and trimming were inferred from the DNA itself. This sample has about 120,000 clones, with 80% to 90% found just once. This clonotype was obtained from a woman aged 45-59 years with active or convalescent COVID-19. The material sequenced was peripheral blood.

CDR3 sequence reads: CASSPGRYEQYF. In DNA, the CDR3 is TGTGCCAGTAGTCCCGGGAGATACGAGCAGTACTTC. The chain combines TRBV19 with TRBJ2-7; TRBD2 might be the D (6 bases). The CDR3 runs to 12 residues. V lost 5 bases and J 4 bases, leaving 9 bases between the germline ends. Germline V gene lookup returns CDR1 LNHDA and CDR2 SQIVND (reference sequence). Based on the CDR3 plus reference TRBV19 and TRBJ2-7, the full variable domain is DGGITQSPKYLFRKEGQNVTLSCEQNLNHDAMYWYRQDPGQGLRLIYYSQIVNDFQKGDIAEGYSVSREKKESFPLTVTSAQKNPTAFYLCASSPGRYEQYFGPGTRLTVT.